The present T cell receptor beta chain was sequenced within a study of blood T cell repertoires in COVID-19. Study background: The United States, Italy and Spain provided the acute and convalescent COVID-19 samples. PBMCs, B-cell-depleted T cells, or T cells were the source of the cDNA or gDNA that made up the material.

The data were produced by immunoSEQ multiplex PCR, yet TCRdb's version contains in-frame clones alone and is incomplete. The sample has about 280,000 clones; roughly 88% are singletons. Germline CDR1 and CDR2: LNHDA and SQIVND (reference sequence). V lost 7 bases and J lost 0, with 12 bases in between. The CDR3 extends over 15 amino acids. The clonotype was recovered from a woman aged 30 to 39 with active or convalescent COVID-19. Sequencing used peripheral blood. This rearrangement joins TRBV19 to TRBJ2-2; a possible D gene is TRBD2 (5 bases). CDR3 in amino acids: CASTDGISNTGELFF. The DNA for the CDR3 is TGTGCCAGTACAGACGGGATCTCGAACACCGGGGAGCTGTTTTTT.